This T cell receptor beta chain was recorded in a study of a mutant IDH1 vaccine in newly diagnosed glioma (dated by TCRdb to the early 2020s). In terms of the full investigation: Patients received eight vaccinations in weeks 1, 3, 5, 7, 11, 15, 19 and 23, corresponding to visits V03 through V10. Prior to enrollment, standard therapy consisting of radiotherapy alone, temozolomide alone, or radiochemotherapy with temozolomide had been administered to patients, with the combination being received by most patients. Of the roughly 33 treated patients, approximately 62% were male and approximately 38% were female, and the mean age was approximately 40 years. Longitudinal TCRB deep sequencing was done for 25 to 30 treated patients, wherever samples were available for exploratory analyses. Six visits were used for peripheral blood collection: V03 (baseline), V05, V07, V10, V12 and V13. Vaccination started 4-6 weeks after radiotherapy alone, or was given together with temozolomide cycles in the groups whose treatment included chemotherapy.

The time point label of this sample denotes: week 23, last vaccination. A 20-mer mutant IDH1 peptide at 300 micrograms in Montanide made up each vaccine dose, which was injected subcutaneously together with topical imiquimod. All donors had newly diagnosed IDH1-mutant astrocytomas of WHO grade 3 or 4 that showed loss of nuclear ATRX. The samples were drawn from NOA16, a multicentre, single-arm, open-label phase I trial in Germany that tested a mutant IDH1 peptide vaccine in humans for the first time. The DNeasy Blood and Tissue Kit was used to extract genomic DNA from EDTA blood for TCRB sequencing. Findings and caveats that apply to the study as a whole: Pseudoprogression seemed to be unrelated to changes in the top peripheral T cell clonotypes found by TCRB sequencing. It was noted by the authors that analyses of patient blood samples could not be reproduced owing to sample limitations. Vaccine-induced immune responses across multiple MHC alleles were detected in 93.3% of patients. Availability determined which PBMC samples were chosen for TCRB deep sequencing.

The library was built by means of the immunoSEQ multiplex PCR assay. Following the manufacturer's protocol, the hsTCRB Kit was used to amplify rearranged TCR beta chain sequences. TCRB libraries were sequenced on an Illumina MiSeq. Processing in the source paper ran as follows. Demultiplexing, trimming and gene mapping were performed with the kit vendor's proprietary platform. TCRdb took over this immuneACCESS table, retaining in-frame rearrangements with V and J assigned. Such tables are incomplete; in checked studies, under half of the missing clones stem from an unresolved V gene, and the remainder is unexplained. Clonal size and the V and J genes are those of that table, whereas D and trimming came from the DNA. The sample has about 82,000 clones on record, 65% to 90% of them singletons. Clones ranked in the top ten supply under 2.5% of the sample. In regard to this clone: Its binding antigen is unknown. No qualities accompany the bases; no much larger clone lies one base away.

Reading from cysteine to phenylalanine, the CDR3 counts 14 amino acids. CDR3 DNA is the only sequence kept; it has 42 bases, read in frame from the first base. Looking up the germline V gene yields CDR1 SNHLY and CDR2 FYNNEI. V loses 7 bases of germline sequence and J loses 4 bases, and the interval between the two ends is 14 bases. The receptor chain draws on TRBV2 and TRBJ1-5; the D segment could be TRBD1, given 5 matching bases. The source of this sequence is a man under 40 with glioma. Some clones in this sample may be carry-over from other donors' samples. The sample was PBMCs, taken from a glioma patient whose treatment included an IDH1 peptide vaccine. DNA sequence: TGTGCCAGCACCCTGGGTCAGGGAAATCAGCCCCAGCATTTT. Its translation reads: CASTLGQGNQPQHF.